This TCR beta chain originates from a study of blood T cell repertoires in COVID-19. About the research overall: Whether acute or convalescent, the COVID-19 samples came from the United States, Italy and Spain.

Some clones are missing from TCRdb's copy, which holds only in-frame ones; the method was immunoSEQ multiplex PCR. This table holds about 150,000 clones, approximately 84% found once. With regard to this clone: The DNA is left out, because the CDR3 cannot be placed on it with certainty; the CDR3 is given as TCRdb lists it.

The receptor was isolated from a human donor in a cohort sampled during active COVID-19. Sequenced input: peripheral blood.

The CDR3 is CASILDRVGGNTIYF. The chain uses TRBV2 and TRBJ1-3; the DNA was not used to check the table's D call, TRBD1. Termini included, the CDR3 measures 15 amino acids. Germline CDR1 and CDR2: SNHLY and FYNNEI.